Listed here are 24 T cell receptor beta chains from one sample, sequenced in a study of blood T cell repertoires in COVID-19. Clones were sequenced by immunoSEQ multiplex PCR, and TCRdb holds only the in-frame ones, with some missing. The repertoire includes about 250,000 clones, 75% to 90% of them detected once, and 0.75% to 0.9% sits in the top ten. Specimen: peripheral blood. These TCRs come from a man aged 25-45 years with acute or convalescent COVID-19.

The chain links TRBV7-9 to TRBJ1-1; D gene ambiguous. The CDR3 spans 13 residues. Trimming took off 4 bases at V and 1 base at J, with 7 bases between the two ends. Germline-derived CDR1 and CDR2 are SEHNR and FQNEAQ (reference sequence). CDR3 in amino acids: CASSSGGNTEAFF. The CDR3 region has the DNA TGTGCCAGCAGCTCAGGAGGGAACACTGAAGCTTTCTTT.

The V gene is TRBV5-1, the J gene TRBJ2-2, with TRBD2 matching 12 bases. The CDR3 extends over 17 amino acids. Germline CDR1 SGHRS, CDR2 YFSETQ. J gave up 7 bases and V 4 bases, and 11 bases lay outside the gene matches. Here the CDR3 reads CASSVRTSGVPNGELFF. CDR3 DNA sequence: TGCGCCAGCAGCGTACGGACTAGCGGGGTGCCAAACGGGGAGCTGTTTTTT.

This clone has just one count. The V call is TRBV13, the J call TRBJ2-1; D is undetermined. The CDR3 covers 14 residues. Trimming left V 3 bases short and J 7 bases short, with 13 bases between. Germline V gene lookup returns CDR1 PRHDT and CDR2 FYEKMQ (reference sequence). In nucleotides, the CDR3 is TGTGCCAGCAGCTTCTCGCCCGTAGCAAATGAGCAGTTCTTC. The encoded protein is CASSFSPVANEQFF.

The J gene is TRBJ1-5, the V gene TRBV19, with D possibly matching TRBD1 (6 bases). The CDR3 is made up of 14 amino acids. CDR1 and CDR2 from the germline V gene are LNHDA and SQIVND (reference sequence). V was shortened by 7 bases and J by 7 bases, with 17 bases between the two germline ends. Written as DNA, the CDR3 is TGTGCCAGTAACCCTAACAGGGCGAGACAGCCCCAGCATTTT. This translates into CASNPNRARQPQHF.

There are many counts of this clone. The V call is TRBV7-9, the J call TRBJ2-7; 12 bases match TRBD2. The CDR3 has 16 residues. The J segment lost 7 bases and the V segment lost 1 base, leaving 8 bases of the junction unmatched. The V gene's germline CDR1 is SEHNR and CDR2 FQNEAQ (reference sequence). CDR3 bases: TGTGCCAGCAGCTTAGGTCTAGCGGGAGGGCCACAGGAGCAGTACTTC. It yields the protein CASSLGLAGGPQEQYF. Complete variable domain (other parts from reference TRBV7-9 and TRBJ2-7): DTGVSQNPRHKITKRGQNVTFRCDPISEHNRLYWYRQTLGQGPEFLTYFQNEAQLEKSRLLSDRFSAERPKGSFSTLEIQRTEQGDSAMYLCASSLGLAGGPQEQYFGPGTRLTVT.

DNA for the CDR3: TGTGCCATCAGTGAATCCGCGGCTGAAAAACTGTTTTTT. Its protein is CAISESAAEKLFF. The chain is built from TRBV10-3 and TRBJ1-4; no reliable D call. The CDR3 has 13 residues. V was cut by 3 bases and J by 7 bases, with 9 bases left in between. CDR1 is ENHRY and CDR2 is SYGVKD in the germline V gene.

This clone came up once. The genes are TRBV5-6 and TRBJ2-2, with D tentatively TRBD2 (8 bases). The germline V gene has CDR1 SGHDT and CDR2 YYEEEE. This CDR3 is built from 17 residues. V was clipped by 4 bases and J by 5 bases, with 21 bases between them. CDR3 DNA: TGTGCCAGCAGCCGGGAGGGGGCACAGGCATATACCGGGGAGCTGTTTTTT. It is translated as CASSREGAQAYTGELFF. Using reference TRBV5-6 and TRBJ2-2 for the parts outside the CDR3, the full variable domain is DAGVTQSPTHLIKTRGQQVTLRCSPKSGHDTVSWYQQALGQGPQFIFQYYEEEERQRGNFPDRFSGHQFPNYSSELNVNALLLGDSALYLCASSREGAQAYTGELFFGEGSRLTVL.

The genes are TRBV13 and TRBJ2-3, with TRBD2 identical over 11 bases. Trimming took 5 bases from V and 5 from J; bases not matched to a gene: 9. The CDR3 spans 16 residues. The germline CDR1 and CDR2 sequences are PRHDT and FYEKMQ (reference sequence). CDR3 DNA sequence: TGTGCCAGCAGCCGGCCGCTAGCGGGGGGAGGAGATACGCAGTATTTT. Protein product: CASSRPLAGGGDTQYF. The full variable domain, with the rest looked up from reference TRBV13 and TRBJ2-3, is AAGVIQSPRHLIKEKRETATLKCYPIPRHDTVYWYQQGPGQDPQFLISFYEKMQSDKGSIPDRFSAQQFSDYHSELNMSSLELGDSALYFCASSRPLAGGGDTQYFGPGTRLTVL.

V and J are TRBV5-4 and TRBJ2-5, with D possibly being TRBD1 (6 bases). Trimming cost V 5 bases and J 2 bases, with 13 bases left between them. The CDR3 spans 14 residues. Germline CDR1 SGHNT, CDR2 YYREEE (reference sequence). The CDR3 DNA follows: TGTGCCAGCAGTTACGGGACACTGCAAGAGACCCAGTACTTC. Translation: CASSYGTLQETQYF.

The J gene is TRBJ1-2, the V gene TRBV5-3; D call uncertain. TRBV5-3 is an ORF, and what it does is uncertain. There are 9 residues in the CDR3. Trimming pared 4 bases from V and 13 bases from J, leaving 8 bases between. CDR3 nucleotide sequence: TGTGCCAGAAGCCGTGGAGGCACCTTC. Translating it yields CARSRGGTF.

The CDR3 nucleotides are TGTGCCAGCAGTTTAAGCGGGTCGGCTTTCTTT. Its protein product is CASSLSGSAFF. The chain employs TRBV28 and TRBJ1-1; D is undetermined. CDR1 is MDHEN and CDR2 is SYDVKM in the germline V gene. CDR3 length equals 11 residues. The V gene lost 2 bases and the J gene lost 11 bases, with 9 bases spanning the gap.

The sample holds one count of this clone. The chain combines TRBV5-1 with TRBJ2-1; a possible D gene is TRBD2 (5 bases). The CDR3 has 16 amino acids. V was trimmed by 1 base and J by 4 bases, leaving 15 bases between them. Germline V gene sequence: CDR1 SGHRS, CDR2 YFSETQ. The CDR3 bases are TGCGCCAGCAGCTTGCCGGGAATAGCGAGTTACAATGAGCAGTTCTTC. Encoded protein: CASSLPGIASYNEQFF.

CDR3 coding DNA: TGTGCCAGCAGCAAGGGGGGGTTCGGCAATCAGCCCCAGCATTTT. Translating gives CASSKGGFGNQPQHF. The chain employs TRBV6-5 and TRBJ1-5; weak D call: TRBD1 (6 bases). The V gene's germline CDR1 is MNHEY and CDR2 SVGAGI. There are 15 residues in the CDR3. The V end lost 6 bases, the J end lost 2 bases, and 14 bases lay between the germline ends.

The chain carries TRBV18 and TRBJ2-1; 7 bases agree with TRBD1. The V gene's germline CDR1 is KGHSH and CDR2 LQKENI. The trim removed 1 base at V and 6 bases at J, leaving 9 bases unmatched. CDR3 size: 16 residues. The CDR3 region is CASSPQGRGLLNEQFF. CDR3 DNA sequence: TGTGCCAGCTCACCACAAGGAAGGGGGCTGCTCAATGAGCAGTTCTTC. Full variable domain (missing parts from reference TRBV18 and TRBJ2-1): NAGVMQNPRHLVRRRGQEARLRCSPMKGHSHVYWYRQLPEEGLKFMVYLQKENIIDESGMPKERFSAEFPKEGPSILRIQQVVRGDSAAYFCASSPQGRGLLNEQFFGPGTRLTVL.

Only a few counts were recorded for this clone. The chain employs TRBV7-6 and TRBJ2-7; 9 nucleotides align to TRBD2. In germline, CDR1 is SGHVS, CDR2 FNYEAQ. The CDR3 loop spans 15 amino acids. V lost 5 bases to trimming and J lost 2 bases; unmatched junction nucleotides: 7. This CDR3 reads CASSKGASGTYEQYF. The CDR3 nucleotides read TGTGCCAGCAGCAAGGGGGCTAGCGGGACCTACGAGCAGTACTTC. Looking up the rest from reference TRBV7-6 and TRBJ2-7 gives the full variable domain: GAGVSQSPRYKVTKRGQDVALRCDPISGHVSLYWYRQALGQGPEFLTYFNYEAQQDKSGLPNDRFSAERPEGSISTLTIQRTEQRDSAMYRCASSKGASGTYEQYFGPGTRLTVT.

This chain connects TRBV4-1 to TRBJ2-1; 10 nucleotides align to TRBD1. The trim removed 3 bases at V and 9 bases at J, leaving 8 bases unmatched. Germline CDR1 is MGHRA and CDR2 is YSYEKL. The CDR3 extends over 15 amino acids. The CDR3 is CASSQRQGAAGEQFF. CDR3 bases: TGCGCCAGCAGCCAGAGACAGGGGGCAGCCGGTGAGCAGTTCTTC.

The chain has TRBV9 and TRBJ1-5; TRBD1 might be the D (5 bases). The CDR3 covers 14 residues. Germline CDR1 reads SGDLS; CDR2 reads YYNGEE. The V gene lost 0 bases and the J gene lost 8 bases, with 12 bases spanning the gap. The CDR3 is CASSVGTTDKPQHF. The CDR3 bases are TGTGCCAGCAGCGTAGGGACGACAGACAAGCCCCAGCATTTT.

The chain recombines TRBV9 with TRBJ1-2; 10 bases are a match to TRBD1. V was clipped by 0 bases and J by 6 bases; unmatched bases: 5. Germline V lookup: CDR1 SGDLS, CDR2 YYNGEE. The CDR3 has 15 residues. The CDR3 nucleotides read TGTGCCAGCAGCGTAGGGGGGACAGGGGCGAATGGCTACACCTTC. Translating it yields CASSVGGTGANGYTF.

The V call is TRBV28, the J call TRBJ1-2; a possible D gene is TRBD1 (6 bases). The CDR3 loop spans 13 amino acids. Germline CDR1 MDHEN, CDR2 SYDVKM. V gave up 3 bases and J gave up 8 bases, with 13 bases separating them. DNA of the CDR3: TGTGCCAGCAGTTTGCGGGGGGCAACCGGCTACACCTTC. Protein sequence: CASSLRGATGYTF.

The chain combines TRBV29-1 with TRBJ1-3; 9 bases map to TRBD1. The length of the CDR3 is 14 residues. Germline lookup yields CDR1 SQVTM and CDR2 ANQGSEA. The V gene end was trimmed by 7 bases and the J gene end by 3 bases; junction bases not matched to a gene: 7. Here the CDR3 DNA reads TGCAGCGCCCGGGACAGGGCTTTTGGAAACACCATATATTTT. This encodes CSARDRAFGNTIYF.

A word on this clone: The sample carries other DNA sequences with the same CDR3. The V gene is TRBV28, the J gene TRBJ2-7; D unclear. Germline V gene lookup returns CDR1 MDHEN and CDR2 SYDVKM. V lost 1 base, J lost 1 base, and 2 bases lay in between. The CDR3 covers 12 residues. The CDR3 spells CASSLLSYEQYF. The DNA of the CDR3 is TGTGCCAGCAGTTTATTATCCTACGAGCAGTACTTC. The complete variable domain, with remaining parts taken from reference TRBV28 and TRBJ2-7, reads DVKVTQSSRYLVKRTGEKVFLECVQDMDHENMFWYRQDPGLGLRLIYFSYDVKMKEKGDIPEGYSVSREKKERFSLILESASTNQTSMYLCASSLLSYEQYFGPGTRLTVT.

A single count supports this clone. The chain's CDR3 is CASSLAELAGRGETQYF. CDR3 sequence (DNA): TGCGCCAGCAGCTTGGCAGAACTAGCGGGGAGGGGCGAGACCCAGTACTTC. The chain links TRBV5-1 to TRBJ2-5; 10 bases align to TRBD2. The CDR3 contains 17 residues. Germline V gene sequence: CDR1 SGHRS, CDR2 YFSETQ. J gave up 5 bases and V 0 bases, and 10 bases lay outside the gene matches.

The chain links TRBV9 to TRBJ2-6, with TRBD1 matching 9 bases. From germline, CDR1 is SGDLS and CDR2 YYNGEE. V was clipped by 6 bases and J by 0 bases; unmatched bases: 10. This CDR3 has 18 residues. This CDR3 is CASTSRDRDYSGANVLTF. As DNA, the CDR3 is TGTGCCAGCACTAGTAGGGACAGGGACTACTCTGGGGCCAACGTCCTGACTTTC. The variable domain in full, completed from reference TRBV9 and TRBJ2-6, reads DSGVTQTPKHLITATGQRVTLRCSPRSGDLSVYWYQQSLDQGLQFLIQYYNGEERAKGNILERFSAQQFPDLHSELNLSSLELGDSALYFCASTSRDRDYSGANVLTFGAGSRLTVL.

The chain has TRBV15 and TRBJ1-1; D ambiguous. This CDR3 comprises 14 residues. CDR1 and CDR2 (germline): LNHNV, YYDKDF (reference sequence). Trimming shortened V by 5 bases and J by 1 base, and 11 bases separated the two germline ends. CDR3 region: CATSPTRSNTEAFF. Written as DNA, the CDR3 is TGTGCCACCAGCCCCACTCGATCGAACACTGAAGCTTTCTTT. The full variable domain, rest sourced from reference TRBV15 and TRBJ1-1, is DAMVIQNPRYQVTQFGKPVTLSCSQTLNHNVMYWYQQKSSQAPKLLFHYYDKDFNNEADTPDNFQSRRPNTSFCFLDIRSPGLGDTAMYLCATSPTRSNTEAFFGQGTRLTVV.